Below are 30 T cell receptor beta chains sequenced from a single sample in a study of T cell repertoires in ileal Crohn's disease. Generated by immunoSEQ multiplex PCR, the TCRdb table keeps only in-frame clones and is missing some. Altogether some 5,400 clones are present, 60% to 85% being singletons, with the ten largest covering 6.5%. The time point here: proximal margin of the surgical specimen (macroscopically non-inflamed). The sequencing sample was made of ileal tissue. The receptor source for this set is an adult with Crohn's disease.

The rearrangement links TRBV4-3 to TRBJ2-5; 9 positions match TRBD2. V shed 1 base, J shed 5 bases, and the junction held 5 bases outside the gene matches. This CDR3 contains 15 residues. Germline V CDR1 and CDR2: LGHNA, YSLEER. Written as DNA, the CDR3 is TGCGCCAGCAGCCAAGTAGCGGGGGCGGGGGAGACCCAGTACTTC. Translating it yields CASSQVAGAGETQYF.

This chain connects TRBV4-2 to TRBJ2-7, with D tentatively TRBD2 (6 bases). The germline CDR1 and CDR2 sequences are LGHNA and YNFKEQ. The ends were cut back, 2 bases at V and 2 bases at J, with 10 bases in the middle. There are 14 residues in the CDR3. The CDR3 region is CASSQSGGAYEQYF. CDR3 coding DNA: TGTGCCAGCAGCCAAAGCGGAGGGGCCTACGAGCAGTACTTC.

The rearrangement links TRBV28 to TRBJ1-5; no clear D gene. The germline V gene encodes CDR1 MDHEN and CDR2 SYDVKM. This CDR3 contains 14 residues. Trimming cost V 2 bases and J 1 base, with 6 bases left between them. CDR3 nucleotides: TGTGCCAGCAGTTTACTACTCAGCAATCAGCCCCAGCATTTT. Encoded protein: CASSLLLSNQPQHF.

This clone was seen only once. The chain recombines TRBV5-6 with TRBJ2-5, with no clear D. The CDR3 consists of 11 residues. From germline, CDR1 is SGHDT and CDR2 YYEEEE. The V and J ends lost 2 bases and 9 bases respectively, with 8 bases between them. CDR3 bases: TGTGCCAGCAGCTTCAGGAGTGCCCAGTACTTC. It translates to CASSFRSAQYF.

This sequence joins TRBV7-2 and TRBJ2-2; D gene uncertain. The CDR3 runs to 14 residues. V was clipped by 5 bases and J by 7 bases, with 14 bases between them. CDR1 and CDR2 from the germline V gene are SGHTA and FQGNSA. The CDR3 DNA reads as TGTGCCAGCAGCCCCGTGAGCATTGGCGGGGAGCTGTTTTTT. Amino acid sequence: CASSPVSIGGELFF.

This rearrangement joins TRBV4-2 to TRBJ1-5, with D unclear. The CDR3 has 16 residues. Germline V gene sequence: CDR1 LGHNA, CDR2 YNFKEQ. V lost 1 base to trimming and J lost 0 bases, with 10 bases between them. Here the CDR3 DNA reads TGTGCCAGCAGCCAAGCTATCGGAGATAGCAATCAGCCCCAGCATTTT. Translated: CASSQAIGDSNQPQHF.

This clone was detected a few times. The chain joins TRBV4-3 to TRBJ2-3, with D possibly matching TRBD1 (6 bases). Germline lookup yields CDR1 LGHNA and CDR2 YSLEER. This CDR3 spans 16 amino acids. V lost 2 bases to trimming and J lost 4 bases, with 16 bases between them. The CDR3 coding sequence is TGCGCCAGCAGCCAAAAAGTAGGCCCAGGGGCAGATACGCAGTATTTT. It specifies CASSQKVGPGADTQYF.

V gene TRBV7-9 combines with J gene TRBJ1-4, with D uncertain. This CDR3 has 10 amino acids. Looked up from germline, CDR1 is SEHNR and CDR2 is FQNEAQ (reference sequence). V shed 6 bases and J shed 7 bases, with 3 bases lying between them. CDR3 loop: CASSFEKLFF. Written as DNA, the CDR3 is TGTGCCAGCAGTTTTGAAAAACTGTTTTTT.

CDR3 nucleotides: TGTGCCAGCTCACCACAGCTGGAGAACACCGGGGAGCTGTTTTTT. Amino acids: CASSPQLENTGELFF. This chain joins TRBV18 and TRBJ2-2; D is ambiguous. V lost 1 base, J lost 1 base, and 7 bases lay in between. This CDR3 has 15 residues. From germline, CDR1 is KGHSH and CDR2 LQKENI.

The chain uses TRBV14 and TRBJ2-7; D unclear. The CDR3 consists of 13 residues. The germline V and J ends were trimmed by 1 base and 3 bases, with 7 bases remaining between them. Per the germline V gene, CDR1 is SGHDN and CDR2 is FVKESK. The DNA for the CDR3 is TGTGCCAGCAGCCAAGTGGAATTCTACGAGCAGTACTTC. The encoded protein is CASSQVEFYEQYF. Looking up the rest from reference TRBV14 and TRBJ2-7 gives the full variable domain: EAGVTQFPSHSVIEKGQTVTLRCDPISGHDNLYWYRRVMGKEIKFLLHFVKESKQDESGMPNNRFLAERTGGTYSTLKVQPAELEDSGVYFCASSQVEFYEQYFGPGTRLTVT.

The gene calls are TRBV25-1 and TRBJ2-3, with TRBD1 as a possible D gene (5 bases). The CDR3 sequence is 12 residues long. Germline V lookup: CDR1 MGHDK, CDR2 SYGVNS. Trimming took off 7 bases at V and 5 bases at J, with 10 bases between the two ends. CDR3 sequence: CASTPQGDTQYF. The CDR3 DNA is TGTGCCAGCACTCCCCAGGGAGATACGCAGTATTTT.

This clone has only a few counts. CDR3 protein: CASSSTGTGVYTF. CDR3 DNA sequence: TGTGCCAGCAGTTCGACCGGGACAGGCGTCTACACCTTC. V and J are TRBV27 and TRBJ1-2; 8 bases line up with TRBD1. The CDR3 is made up of 13 amino acids. Losses at the gene ends were 4 bases for V and 10 bases for J; bases not matched to a gene: 8. Germline CDR1 MNHEY, CDR2 SMNVEV (reference sequence).

This clone was counted a few times. The rearrangement uses TRBV27 and TRBJ1-2; TRBD1 matches 9 bases. With 3 bases clipped from V and 8 bases from J, the junction kept 10 bases outside the gene matches. Germline lookup yields CDR1 MNHEY and CDR2 SMNVEV (reference sequence). The CDR3 is 15 residues long. This chain's CDR3 is CASSFLPDRGKGYTF. CDR3 in DNA: TGTGCCAGCAGTTTCTTACCCGACAGGGGGAAAGGCTACACCTTC.

This clone has a handful of counts. V is TRBV11-2 and J is TRBJ1-2, with D hard to call. Germline values: CDR1 SGHAT, CDR2 FQNNGV. Trimming cost V 5 bases and J 2 bases, with 9 bases left between them. The CDR3 is made up of 13 amino acids. The CDR3 nucleotides read TGTGCCAGCAGCAAACAGCGCAACTATGGCTACACCTTC. Translating gives CASSKQRNYGYTF.

CDR3 sequence reads: CAISDRWNTEAFF. CDR3 DNA: TGTGCCATCAGTGATCGGTGGAACACTGAAGCTTTCTTT. The chain is built from TRBV10-3 and TRBJ1-1; D uncertain. The CDR3 contains 13 residues. In germline, CDR1 is ENHRY, CDR2 SYGVKD. Between the trimmed V and J ends, which lost 3 bases and 1 base, there was a span of 6 bases.

J is TRBJ1-2 and V is TRBV9, with D hard to call. The germline V gene has CDR1 SGDLS and CDR2 YYNGEE. The CDR3 spans 14 residues. Trimming shortened V by 4 bases and J by 5 bases, and 15 bases separated the two germline ends. The CDR3 DNA sequence: TGTGCCAGCAGCACAGAGAGGGTAGGATATGGCTACACCTTC. The encoded protein is CASSTERVGYGYTF.

Points on this clone: Other DNA sequences in the sample encode the same CDR3. V and J are TRBV18 and TRBJ1-5, with a weak D call TRBD1 (5 bases). In germline, CDR1 is KGHSH, CDR2 LQKENI. The CDR3 covers 15 residues. V was pared by 2 bases and J by 2 bases, with 10 bases between. CDR3: CASSPEGSGNQPQHF. CDR3 bases: TGTGCCAGCTCACCAGAGGGGTCGGGCAATCAGCCCCAGCATTTT.

This chain joins TRBV28 and TRBJ1-1; D is undetermined. With 8 bases removed from V and 5 bases from J, the gap between germline ends came to 12 bases. Germline V gene sequence: CDR1 MDHEN, CDR2 SYDVKM. The CDR3 runs to 12 residues. The CDR3 loop reads CASRIRRTEAFF. In DNA form, the CDR3 reads TGTGCCAGCCGCATCCGACGGACTGAAGCTTTCTTT. The complete variable domain, with remaining parts taken from reference TRBV28 and TRBJ1-1, reads DVKVTQSSRYLVKRTGEKVFLECVQDMDHENMFWYRQDPGLGLRLIYFSYDVKMKEKGDIPEGYSVSREKKERFSLILESASTNQTSMYLCASRIRRTEAFFGQGTRLTVV.

The chain links TRBV2 to TRBJ2-3; D might be TRBD1 (8 bases). Trimming took off 7 bases at V and 3 bases at J, with 11 bases between the two ends. This CDR3 has 13 residues. Germline values: CDR1 SNHLY, CDR2 FYNNEI. The CDR3 is CASIQGGTDTQYF. The CDR3 DNA follows: TGTGCCAGCATACAGGGGGGGACAGATACGCAGTATTTT. Full variable domain (remainder filled in from reference TRBV2 and TRBJ2-3): EPEVTQTPSHQVTQMGQEVILRCVPISNHLYFYWYRQILGQKVEFLVSFYNNEISEKSEIFDDQFSVERPDGSNFTLKIRSTKLEDSAMYFCASIQGGTDTQYFGPGTRLTVL.

V is TRBV9 and J is TRBJ2-7; D might be TRBD2 (7 bases). The CDR3 contains 15 residues. Germline-derived CDR1 and CDR2 are SGDLS and YYNGEE. V was pared by 0 bases and J by 5 bases, with 15 bases between. DNA of the CDR3: TGTGCCAGCAGCGTAGCGGCAGGGGAGGGGAACGAGCAGTACTTC. Translation gives CASSVAAGEGNEQYF.

This clone was found a few times. The rearrangement links TRBV4-1 to TRBJ2-7, with D possibly being TRBD2 (5 bases). This CDR3 contains 12 residues. The ends were cut back, 4 bases at V and 6 bases at J, with 10 bases in the middle. The V gene's germline CDR1 is MGHRA and CDR2 YSYEKL. The CDR3 reads CASSLRGSEQYF. The DNA for the CDR3 is TGCGCCAGCAGCCTCCGGGGTAGCGAGCAGTACTTC.

This clone has a single count. The gene calls are TRBV6-4 and TRBJ2-1; 15 bases fit TRBD2. The ends lost 4 bases at V and 6 bases at J; junction bases unmatched: 1. The CDR3 sequence is 15 residues long. Looked up from germline, CDR1 is MRHNA and CDR2 is SNTAGT. Here the CDR3 DNA reads TGTGCCAGCAGTGGGACTAGCGGGGGGGCCAATGAGCAGTTCTTC. Translated, it gives CASSGTSGGANEQFF.

This clone is deemed large. This chain links TRBV2 with TRBJ2-7, with D tentatively TRBD2 (6 bases). This CDR3 spans 14 amino acids. Trimming stripped 2 bases from V and 6 bases from J, with 14 bases between. Germline CDR1 reads SNHLY; CDR2 reads FYNNEI. The CDR3 DNA reads TGTGCCAGCAGTGAACGGGGGAGTGGGGCCGAGCAGTACTTC. Translated: CASSERGSGAEQYF. Together with reference TRBV2 and TRBJ2-7, the CDR3 gives the full variable domain: EPEVTQTPSHQVTQMGQEVILRCVPISNHLYFYWYRQILGQKVEFLVSFYNNEISEKSEIFDDQFSVERPDGSNFTLKIRSTKLEDSAMYFCASSERGSGAEQYFGPGTRLTVT.

The gene calls are TRBV29-1 and TRBJ1-2; D is uncertain. With 1 base removed from V and 3 bases from J, the gap between germline ends came to 6 bases. This CDR3 has 12 residues. From germline, CDR1 is SQVTM and CDR2 ANQGSEA. CDR3 region: CSVEGNDYGYTF. In DNA form, the CDR3 reads TGCAGCGTTGAAGGCAACGACTATGGCTACACCTTC.

The chain couples TRBV7-2 to TRBJ2-7, with 7 bases fitting TRBD2. There are 15 residues in the CDR3. Germline V lookup: CDR1 SGHTA, CDR2 FQGNSA. Trimming at V came to 5 bases and at J to 1 base, leaving 8 bases not matched to a gene. The CDR3 is CASSPGGGLSYEQYF. Here the CDR3 DNA reads TGTGCCAGCAGCCCTGGGGGGGGTCTATCCTACGAGCAGTACTTC.

V usage is TRBV7-3 and J usage is TRBJ2-1; TRBD2 matches at 12 bases. The ends lost 2 bases at V and 7 bases at J; junction bases unmatched: 9. The germline V gene encodes CDR1 SGHTA and CDR2 FQGTGA. The CDR3 has 17 amino acids. In DNA form, the CDR3 reads TGTGCCAGCAGCTTAGTCCCTAGCGGGGGGGCCGGGAATGAGCAGTTCTTC. Encoded protein: CASSLVPSGGAGNEQFF.

The chain combines TRBV6-4 with TRBJ2-3; 8 nucleotides agree with TRBD2. This CDR3 comprises 14 residues. Per germline, CDR1 MRHNA and CDR2 SNTAGT. V was clipped by 3 bases and J by 1 base; unmatched bases: 0. CDR3 amino acids: CASSEAGGTDTQYF. The CDR3 nucleotides read TGTGCCAGCAGTGAAGCGGGGGGCACAGATACGCAGTATTTT.

This clone has just one count. The rearrangement uses TRBV7-2 and TRBJ1-2, with D maybe TRBD1 (5 bases). The CDR3 totals 14 residues. Per germline, CDR1 SGHTA and CDR2 FQGNSA. Trimming shortened V by 5 bases and J by 4 bases, and 14 bases separated the two germline ends. This chain's CDR3 is CASSGGGRLYGYTF. For the CDR3, the DNA is TGTGCCAGCAGCGGGGGGGGACGCCTCTATGGCTACACCTTC.

The V gene is TRBV5-4, the J gene TRBJ2-4, with TRBD2 matching over 14 bases. Germline lookup yields CDR1 SGHNT and CDR2 YYREEE (reference sequence). With 4 bases clipped from V and 7 bases from J, the junction kept 10 bases outside the gene matches. This CDR3 has 17 amino acids. CDR3 sequence: CASSETSGGAKRNIQYF. The DNA for the CDR3 is TGTGCCAGCAGCGAGACTAGCGGGGGGGCCAAAAGGAACATTCAGTACTTC.

The chain is built from TRBV7-9 and TRBJ1-1; D gene uncertain. CDR1 is SEHNR and CDR2 is FQNEAQ in the germline V gene (reference sequence). Trimming removed 5 bases from V and 1 base from J, with 11 bases in between. This CDR3 spans 14 amino acids. The CDR3 DNA reads as TGTGCCAGCAGCCCGGGCCGGGGGAACACTGAAGCTTTCTTT. The encoded protein is CASSPGRGNTEAFF.